This T cell receptor (beta chain) was obtained from a study of T cell clonality in common variable immunodeficiency. Whole-study results and caveats: The cause of increased CVID clonality remains unclear without subpopulation sequencing. Shared TCRbeta clones were fewer between CVID subjects than controls. CVID subjects showed higher TCRbeta clonality than healthy controls.

This clone occurred many times. As yet, its antigen is unknown. The read terminates 3 residues ahead of where the CDR3 ends, so the germline J gene completes it. Data came from immunoSEQ multiplex PCR; TCRdb stores just in-frame clones and leaves some out. The sample has tens of thousands of clones, none seen only once. Germline CDR1 reads LNHDA; CDR2 reads SQIVND (reference sequence). With 3 bases clipped from V and 4 bases from J, the junction kept 3 bases outside the gene matches. The CDR3 length is 14 residues. The sample comprised peripheral blood mononuclear cells. This chain uses TRBV19 with TRBJ1-5; TRBD1 aligns across 7 bases. This receptor was identified in a person aged 18 to 75 in good health. The covered CDR3 bases are TGTGCCAGTAGTATCACAGGGGAGAATCAGCCC. Translating it yields CASSITGENQP. The whole CDR3 sequence reads CASSITGENQPQHF.